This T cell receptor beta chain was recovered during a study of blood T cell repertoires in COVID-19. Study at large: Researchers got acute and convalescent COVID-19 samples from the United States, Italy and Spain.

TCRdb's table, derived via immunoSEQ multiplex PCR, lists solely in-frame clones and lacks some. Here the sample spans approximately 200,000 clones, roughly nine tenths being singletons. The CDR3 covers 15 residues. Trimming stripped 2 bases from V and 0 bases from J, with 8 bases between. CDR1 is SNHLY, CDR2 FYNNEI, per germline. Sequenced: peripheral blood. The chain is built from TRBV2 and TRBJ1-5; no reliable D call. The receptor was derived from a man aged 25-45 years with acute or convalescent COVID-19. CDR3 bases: TGTGCCAGCAGTGAAAACTCCTATAGCAATCAGCCCCAGCATTTT. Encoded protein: CASSENSYSNQPQHF.